The 6 T cell receptor beta chains reported below all come from one sample, sequenced in a study of T-cell memory formation after mild COVID-19 (dated by TCRdb to the early 2020s). The library was made by 5' RACE. Instrument on record: Illumina NovaSeq 6000. The public sequencing data were trimmed at Q25 with fastp and processed into clonotypes with MiXCR by TCRdb, which kept only in-frame beta chains. Under each unique CDR3 protein, matching rows form one entry showing the most common genes and DNA. This sample is represented by roughly 450,000 distinct CDR3 sequences; approximately 18% of them were singletons. The top ten hold 9% to 15% of the sample. Sequenced input: PBMCs or a T cell subset sorted from them (not recorded which). These receptors originate from an adult woman who had mild COVID-19 (a few samples of this study predate the infection). The sample titles of this study are shuffled in the database, so cell type and time point are left out; the donor was told from shared clones.

This clonotype has only a few counts. The chain employs TRBV27 and TRBJ1-1; D not resolved. V was clipped by 6 bases and J by 7 bases, with 9 bases between them. The germline V gene encodes CDR1 MNHEY and CDR2 SMNVEV (reference sequence). CDR3 size: 11 residues. This CDR3 reads CASRLNGEAFF. As DNA, the CDR3 is TGTGCCAGCAGGTTGAATGGTGAAGCTTTCTTT.

The V call is TRBV20-1, the J call TRBJ2-7, with 10 bases aligning to TRBD1. Germline values: CDR1 DFQATT, CDR2 SNEGSKA (reference sequence). J gave up 0 bases and V 1 base, and 0 bases lay outside the gene matches. The CDR3 sequence is 14 residues long. The CDR3 sequence is CSARGQGASYEQYF. In DNA, the CDR3 is TGCAGTGCTAGAGGACAGGGGGCCTCCTACGAGCAGTACTTC.

This chain joins TRBV12-3 or TRBV12-4 and TRBJ1-1, with D tentatively TRBD1 (5 bases). The CDR3 is 14 amino acids. Between the trimmed V and J ends, which lost 3 bases and 4 bases, there was a span of 12 bases. The CDR3: CASSFGGMGTEAFF. The CDR3 DNA is TGTGCCAGCAGTTTTGGGGGTATGGGCACTGAAGCTTTCTTT.

In its sample, this clonotype was seen a few times. This sequence joins TRBV9 and TRBJ2-2; D ambiguous. V was trimmed by 2 bases and J by 0 bases, leaving 5 bases between them. This CDR3 is 14 amino acids long. Germline V gene data show CDR1 as SGDLS and CDR2 as YYNGEE. CDR3 sequence reads: CASSVETNTGELFF. The CDR3 region has the DNA TGTGCCAGCAGCGTGGAGACGAACACCGGGGAGCTGTTTTTT.

In its sample, this clonotype was seen a few times. The gene calls are TRBV6-5 and TRBJ1-4; D remains unclear. The CDR3 is 14 amino acids. Trimming took off 7 bases at V and 5 bases at J, with 14 bases between the two ends. Germline CDR1 is MNHEY and CDR2 is SVGAGI. CDR3 residues: CASTSGPVNEKLFF. The DNA for the CDR3 is TGTGCCAGCACTTCCGGGCCGGTGAATGAAAAACTGTTTTTT.

This clonotype appeared a few times. The V gene is TRBV7-6, the J gene TRBJ2-1; D is ambiguous. Trimming removed 4 bases from V and 9 bases from J, with 22 bases in between. The CDR3 is 16 amino acids. The germline gives CDR1 SGHVS, CDR2 FNYEAQ. DNA for the CDR3: TGTGCCAGCAGCTCGCTGATCGGGCCCCCAGGCGGTGAGCAGTTCTTC. Its translation: CASSSLIGPPGGEQFF. The full variable domain, rest sourced from reference TRBV7-6 and TRBJ2-1, is GAGVSQSPRYKVTKRGQDVALRCDPISGHVSLYWYRQALGQGPEFLTYFNYEAQQDKSGLPNDRFSAERPEGSISTLTIQRTEQRDSAMYRCASSSLIGPPGGEQFFGPGTRLTVL.